One and the same sample provided the 7 T cell receptor beta chains below, sequenced in a study of OX40 agonist ivuxolimab in advanced cancers. Only in-frame clones appear in the TCRdb table, and some are missing; sequencing was by immunoSEQ multiplex PCR. The sample carries tens of thousands of clones, roughly 84% recorded once. The sample consisted of CD4+ or CD8+ T cells sorted from blood, taken in a trial of the OX40 agonist ivuxolimab. These receptors were taken from an adult with an advanced solid tumor such as melanoma, head and neck, liver or kidney cancer.

This sequence joins TRBV6-5 and TRBJ1-1, with TRBD1 identical over 10 bases. This CDR3 contains 14 residues. The germline V gene has CDR1 MNHEY and CDR2 SVGAGI. J gave up 6 bases and V 2 bases, and 3 bases lay outside the gene matches. For the CDR3, the DNA is TGTGCCAGCAGTTACGTCGGGACAGGGGCTGAAGCTTTCTTT. Amino acids: CASSYVGTGAEAFF.

V is TRBV7-8 and J is TRBJ1-5; tentatively, D is TRBD1 (6 bases). Trimming removed 3 bases at V and 2 bases at J, with 11 bases between. Germline-derived CDR1 and CDR2 are SGHVS and FQNEAQ. The CDR3 is made up of 15 amino acids. This CDR3 reads CASSFRDNGNQPQHF. The CDR3 DNA reads as TGTGCCAGCAGCTTTCGGGACAACGGCAATCAGCCCCAGCATTTT.

This clone has only one observation. This chain links TRBV4-1 with TRBJ1-6; D call uncertain. CDR3 length: 17 residues. Germline CDR1 is MGHRA and CDR2 is YSYEKL. Trimming left V 3 bases short and J 6 bases short, with 18 bases between. For the CDR3, the DNA is TGCGCCAGCAGCCATGCAAGAGGGTCGTGGGCTAATTCACCCCTCCACTTT. This encodes CASSHARGSWANSPLHF.

This clone was observed at least ten times. The rearrangement joins TRBV5-1 to TRBJ2-2, with D perhaps assigned TRBD1 or TRBD2 (6 bases each). V lost 0 bases to trimming and J lost 7 bases, with 10 bases between them. The germline CDR1 and CDR2 sequences are SGHRS and YFSETQ. The CDR3 runs to 14 residues. The CDR3: CASSLDGGLGELFF. CDR3 bases: TGCGCCAGCAGCTTGGACGGGGGCCTCGGGGAGCTGTTTTTT.

The rearrangement uses TRBV6-5 and TRBJ2-2; a possible D gene is TRBD1 (5 bases). Germline V CDR1 and CDR2: MNHEY, SVGAGI. CDR3 length: 15 amino acids. The V end lost 6 bases, the J end lost 2 bases, and 13 bases lay between the germline ends. The CDR3, as DNA: TGTGCCAGCAGACCACCCCAGGGCAACACCGGGGAGCTGTTTTTT. This sequence encodes CASRPPQGNTGELFF.

The J gene is TRBJ1-2, the V gene TRBV29-1; a weak D match, TRBD1 (5 bases). Germline CDR1 SQVTM, CDR2 ANQGSEA. V was shortened by 1 base and J by 2 bases, with 17 bases between the two germline ends. This CDR3 is built from 16 residues. CDR3 coding DNA: TGCAGCGTTGAAGGGCAACCCAGGGTTAGAAACTATGGCTACACCTTC. Encoded protein: CSVEGQPRVRNYGYTF.

The V and J genes are TRBV5-1 and TRBJ2-7, with D uncertain. CDR3 length: 16 amino acids. Germline V gene sequence: CDR1 SGHRS, CDR2 YFSETQ. V shed 4 bases and J shed 0 bases, with 17 bases lying between them. The CDR3 loop reads CASSLSAGSSSYEQYF. CDR3 sequence (DNA): TGCGCCAGCAGCCTCTCGGCCGGATCCAGCTCCTACGAGCAGTACTTC.